This is a list of T cell receptor beta chains from one sample in a study of blood T cell repertoires in COVID-19. Profiling relied on immunoSEQ multiplex PCR, and the TCRdb table lists in-frame clones only, not all of them. The sample holds around 150,000 clones; around 85% are singletons and the top ten take more than 5%. The source material was PBMCs or T cells enriched from blood (not recorded which). These receptors were taken from a woman aged 40 to 50 who had recovered from COVID-19. Both conserved end residues are part of each CDR3. The D gene is left open where the match is weak. Size values are once, few and many counts, or a class for expanded clones, and some rows have none.

d_call	j_call	clone_size	v_call	cdr3_aa	cdr3_nt
TRBD1	TRBJ1-4	NA	TRBV27	CASTPKPGRGVEKLFF	TGTGCCAGCACTCCCAAACCCGGCAGGGGGGTTGAAAAACTGTTTTTT
TRBD2	TRBJ2-5	NA	TRBV25-1	CASSEGASGGSQETQYF	TGTGCCAGCAGTGAAGGGGCTAGCGGGGGATCGCAAGAGACCCAGTACTTC
NA	TRBJ2-2	NA	TRBV28	CASGWGNTGELFF	TGTGCCAGCGGTTGGGGCAACACCGGGGAGCTGTTTTTT
TRBD1	TRBJ1-1	few	TRBV5-4	CASRDRDRMNTEAFF	TGTGCCAGCAGGGATAGGGACAGGATGAACACTGAAGCTTTCTTT
TRBD1	TRBJ1-2	NA	TRBV6-6	CASGDRVYGYTF	TGTGCCAGCGGGGACAGGGTCTATGGCTACACCTTC
NA	TRBJ2-7	once	TRBV7-9	CASSQDSYEQYF	TGTGCCAGCAGCCAGGACTCCTACGAGCAGTACTTC
NA	TRBJ2-5	once	TRBV3-1/TRBV3-2	CASSQEAPTAGETQYF	TGTGCCAGCAGCCAAGAAGCCCCAACAGCGGGAGAGACCCAGTACTTC
NA	TRBJ2-5	NA	TRBV29-1	CSVKRGTGPETQYF	TGCAGCGTCAAGCGGGGGACAGGGCCAGAGACCCAGTACTTC
TRBD1	TRBJ2-5	NA	TRBV7-9	CASSPTGQGRNQETQYF	TGTGCCAGCAGCCCGACCGGACAGGGGAGAAACCAAGAGACCCAGTACTTC
TRBD1	TRBJ1-2	once	TRBV11-3	CASSHRQGIYGYTF	TGTGCCAGCAGCCATCGACAGGGAATCTATGGCTACACCTTC
NA	TRBJ2-1	NA	TRBV5-1	CASRSSTYNEQFF	TGCGCCAGCAGGTCTAGTACCTACAATGAGCAGTTCTTC
NA	TRBJ2-5	NA	TRBV18	CASSRAGEEETQYF	TGTGCCAGCTCACGGGCCGGGGAGGAAGAGACCCAGTACTTC
TRBD1	TRBJ1-1	NA	TRBV7-9	CASSLGGQGAAEAFF	TGTGCCAGCAGCTTAGGGGGACAGGGGGCCGCTGAAGCTTTCTTT